Presented here are 7 T cell receptor beta chains from one specimen sequenced in a study of blood T cell repertoires in COVID-19. TCRdb's table, derived via immunoSEQ multiplex PCR, lists solely in-frame clones and lacks some. The sample has fewer than 500,000 clones; around 87% are singletons. The sample consisted of PBMCs or T cells enriched from blood (not recorded which). All receptors derive from a man aged 30 to 45 who had recovered from COVID-19.

This sequence joins TRBV6-2 or TRBV6-3 and TRBJ1-5; the match to TRBD1 covers 9 bases. The V gene's germline CDR1 is MNHEY and CDR2 SVGEGT. This CDR3 contains 15 residues. J was trimmed by 4 bases and V by 5 bases; bases with no gene match: 6. CDR3 protein: CASSVPGTGNQPQHF. The DNA of the CDR3 is TGTGCCAGCAGTGTCCCCGGGACAGGGAATCAGCCCCAGCATTTT.

The gene calls are TRBV19 and TRBJ1-1, with TRBD1 matching 10 bases. The CDR3 is 18 amino acids. The J segment lost 0 bases and the V segment lost 6 bases, leaving 13 bases of the junction unmatched. CDR1 is LNHDA and CDR2 is SQIVND in the germline V gene (reference sequence). The CDR3 sequence is CASRGDRGTLGMNTEAFF. The CDR3, as DNA: TGTGCCAGTAGAGGGGACAGGGGAACTCTCGGGATGAACACTGAAGCTTTCTTT.

This chain links TRBV4-3 with TRBJ1-4; D gene uncertain. The germline gives CDR1 LGHNA, CDR2 YSLEER. Trimming removed 0 bases at V and 13 bases at J, with 12 bases between. This CDR3 comprises 13 residues. CDR3 in DNA: TGCGCCAGCAGCCAAGAACGAGAGGGTTTACTGTTTTTT. Amino acids: CASSQEREGLLFF.

The V and J genes are TRBV6-6 and TRBJ2-1, with a tentative D call TRBD2 (6 bases). In germline, CDR1 is MNHNY, CDR2 SVGAGI (reference sequence). Trimming removed 6 bases from V and 4 bases from J, with 10 bases in between. The CDR3 covers 13 residues. CDR3 sequence: CASRGLGYNEQFF. The CDR3, as DNA: TGTGCCAGCAGGGGACTGGGGTACAATGAGCAGTTCTTC.

In its sample, this clone was seen a few times. The chain carries TRBV10-3 and TRBJ2-1; TRBD1 matches 9 bases. Germline CDR1 ENHRY, CDR2 SYGVKD. The junction had 13 bases not matched to a gene; V was cut back by 0 bases and J by 7 bases. The CDR3 is made up of 18 amino acids. CDR3 in amino acids: CAISESAPGQGSLNEQFF. CDR3 nucleotides: TGTGCCATCAGTGAGTCCGCTCCGGGACAGGGAAGTTTGAATGAGCAGTTCTTC.

About this clone: The same CDR3 can be traced to other DNA sequences in this sample. The V call is TRBV6-5, the J call TRBJ1-1; D remains ambiguous. Germline V lookup: CDR1 MNHEY, CDR2 SVGAGI. Between the trimmed V and J ends, which lost 3 bases and 1 base, there was a span of 6 bases. This CDR3 is built from 13 residues. CDR3: CASSYTRNTEAFF. The CDR3, as DNA: TGTGCCAGCAGTTATACAAGGAACACTGAAGCTTTCTTT.

The V and J genes are TRBV7-8 and TRBJ2-5, with a possible D match to TRBD2 (6 bases). This CDR3 is 14 amino acids long. The germline V and J ends were trimmed by 5 bases and 3 bases, with 13 bases remaining between them. In germline, CDR1 is SGHVS, CDR2 FQNEAQ. CDR3 protein: CASSSGRGKETQYF. CDR3 bases: TGTGCCAGCAGCAGTGGGCGGGGCAAAGAGACCCAGTACTTC.